These 13 T cell receptor beta chains were sequenced from one sample in a study of cytomegalovirus exposure and HLA in healthy donors. Primers included in the PCR were 60 Vbeta and 13 Jbeta primers. The table came from immunoSEQ multiplex PCR; TCRdb's copy has only in-frame clones and leaves some out. The sample has about 120,000 clones; 80% are singletons. Sequenced: PBMCs. These receptors were obtained from a male donor in good health and CMV-seronegative.

The V call is TRBV6-5, the J call TRBJ2-3; D call uncertain. The length of the CDR3 is 12 residues. CDR1 MNHEY and CDR2 SVGAGI come from the germline V gene. V lost 7 bases to trimming and J lost 0 bases, with 5 bases between them. The DNA for the CDR3 is TGTGCCAGCATCATTAGCACAGATACGCAGTATTTT. It yields the protein CASIISTDTQYF.

This clone was seen a few times. The CDR3 coding sequence is TGTGCCAGCAGCCAACGGAACAGGGGGCCTGAATATACTGAAGCTTTCTTT. Protein sequence: CASSQRNRGPEYTEAFF. J is TRBJ1-1 and V is TRBV4-2, with TRBD1 identical over 9 bases. The CDR3 spans 17 residues. Germline V CDR1 and CDR2: LGHNA, YNFKEQ. With V trimmed by 2 bases and J by 5 bases, 12 bases remained unmatched.

The gene calls are TRBV4-3 and TRBJ2-7, with a weak D call TRBD1 (5 bases). Germline V gene sequence: CDR1 LGHNA, CDR2 YSLEER. The CDR3 is 16 amino acids. V lost 0 bases to trimming and J lost 2 bases, with 14 bases between them. The CDR3, as DNA: TGCGCCAGCAGCCAAGATCCCCGGACACCAGCCTACGAGCAGTACTTC. It encodes CASSQDPRTPAYEQYF.

Only a few counts were recorded for this clone. This chain links TRBV19 with TRBJ1-1; 7 bases are a match to TRBD1. Germline V gene data show CDR1 as LNHDA and CDR2 as SQIVND (reference sequence). Losses at the gene ends were 6 bases for V and 2 bases for J; bases not matched to a gene: 3. This CDR3 spans 13 amino acids. CDR3 bases: TGTGCCAGTAGGAACAGGGGAAACACTGAAGCTTTCTTT. As protein: CASRNRGNTEAFF.

The V call is TRBV5-1, the J call TRBJ2-5; D is undetermined. The J call is in doubt because the DNA end fits TRBJ2-7 better. Germline values: CDR1 SGHRS, CDR2 YFSETQ. The CDR3 length is 14 residues. DNA for the CDR3: TGCGCCAGCAGCTTGAACCCCCCATCCTACGAGCAGTACTTC. Protein product: CASSLNPPSYEQYF.

This chain links TRBV27 with TRBJ2-5; tentatively, D is TRBD1 (5 bases). The better agreement between TRBJ2-7 and the DNA end casts doubt on the J call. CDR3 length: 14 amino acids. Germline CDR1 MNHEY, CDR2 SMNVEV (reference sequence). This CDR3 reads CASSLQGAPYEQYF. The CDR3 region has the DNA TGTGCCAGCAGTTTGCAAGGGGCCCCCTACGAGCAGTACTTC.

Remarks on this clone: Other nucleotide sequences from this sample produce the same CDR3. The chain is built from TRBV11-2 and TRBJ1-1; D is possibly TRBD1 (5 bases). This CDR3 is built from 15 residues. V was shortened by 4 bases and J by 2 bases, with 14 bases between the two germline ends. Germline CDR1 is SGHAT and CDR2 is FQNNGV. The chain's CDR3 is CASSSSDRANTEAFF. Written as DNA, the CDR3 is TGTGCCAGCAGCTCGTCCGACAGAGCAAACACTGAAGCTTTCTTT.

The rearrangement uses TRBV5-4 and TRBJ2-1, with TRBD1 matching over 8 bases. Germline CDR1 and CDR2: SGHNT and YYREEE (reference sequence). This CDR3 has 15 residues. V lost 5 bases to trimming and J lost 4 bases; unmatched junction nucleotides: 8. The CDR3 protein is CASSIDRGKYNEQFF. The CDR3 DNA reads as TGTGCCAGCAGTATCGACAGGGGAAAATACAATGAGCAGTTCTTC.

The J gene is TRBJ1-4, the V gene TRBV30, with 8 bases matching TRBD1. Germline assignment: CDR1 GTSNPN and CDR2 SVGIG (reference sequence). The CDR3 sequence is 14 residues long. The ends lost 0 bases at V and 10 bases at J; junction bases unmatched: 7. The CDR3 DNA follows: TGTGCCTGGAGTGTTCCAGGGGGCTCCGTAAAACTGTTTTTT. It codes for CAWSVPGGSVKLFF.

The J gene is TRBJ2-7, the V gene TRBV11-2, with 8 bases lining up with TRBD1. CDR1 and CDR2 from the germline V gene are SGHAT and FQNNGV. The CDR3 sequence is 13 residues long. V shed 5 bases and J 4 bases; nucleotides not matched to a gene: 4. CDR3 sequence: CASSDRGGYEQYF. CDR3 DNA: TGTGCCAGCAGCGACAGGGGTGGGTACGAGCAGTACTTC.

This chain connects TRBV10-3 to TRBJ1-2, with a possible D match to TRBD1 (5 bases). V lost 6 bases to trimming and J lost 4 bases, with 18 bases between them. The CDR3 is 15 residues long. Germline V gene lookup returns CDR1 ENHRY and CDR2 SYGVKD. The CDR3 sequence: CAISPTVQPLYGYTF. CDR3 sequence (DNA): TGTGCCATCAGCCCGACAGTCCAACCACTCTATGGCTACACCTTC.

Comments on this clone: This sample also contains other DNA sequences that code for the same CDR3. The gene calls are TRBV27 and TRBJ2-7; TRBD1 matches 8 bases. V was pared by 6 bases and J by 7 bases, with 14 bases of the junction left unmatched. CDR3 length: 15 amino acids. The germline V gene has CDR1 MNHEY and CDR2 SMNVEV (reference sequence). The CDR3 spells CASSSYGQGHLEQYF. Written as DNA, the CDR3 is TGTGCCAGCAGCAGTTACGGACAGGGTCATTTGGAGCAGTACTTC.

The chain employs TRBV25-1 and TRBJ2-1; D not certain. Germline V lookup: CDR1 MGHDK, CDR2 SYGVNS. CDR3 size: 14 residues. The germline V and J ends were trimmed by 5 bases and 8 bases, with 16 bases remaining between them. CDR3 DNA sequence: TGTGCCAGCAGTCGACACACCCCGGCCGATGAGCAGTTCTTC. Translating gives CASSRHTPADEQFF. The whole variable domain, filled in from reference TRBV25-1 and TRBJ2-1, reads EADIYQTPRYLVIGTGKKITLECSQTMGHDKMYWYQQDPGMELHLIHYSYGVNSTEKGDLSSESTVSRIRTEHFPLTLESARPSHTSQYLCASSRHTPADEQFFGPGTRLTVL.